Listed here are 8 T cell receptor beta chains from one sample, sequenced in a study of ipilimumab plus nivolumab after autologous stem cell transplantation. Clones were sequenced by immunoSEQ multiplex PCR, and TCRdb holds only the in-frame ones, with some missing. The sample carries 43,000 or so clones, around nine tenths recorded once. This specimen was PBMCs, taken in a trial of ipilimumab plus nivolumab as post-transplant consolidation. The receptor source for this set is a male donor with multiple myeloma.

V usage is TRBV5-1 and J usage is TRBJ2-7; no clear D. In germline, CDR1 is SGHRS, CDR2 YFSETQ. This CDR3 has 15 residues. The V gene lost 4 bases and the J gene lost 3 bases, with 17 bases spanning the gap. The CDR3 sequence: CASSLRASDGYEQYF. DNA for the CDR3: TGCGCCAGCAGCCTCCGCGCCTCGGACGGCTACGAGCAGTACTTC.

This chain connects TRBV7-9 to TRBJ1-1, with a tentative D call TRBD1 (5 bases). CDR1 and CDR2 (germline): SEHNR, FQNEAQ (reference sequence). Trimming cost V 11 bases and J 5 bases, with 18 bases left between them. This CDR3 spans 13 amino acids. DNA of the CDR3: TGTGCCTTCGCCGGGGGTCTTGGGACTGAAGCTTTCTTT. It encodes CAFAGGLGTEAFF.

The chain joins TRBV28 to TRBJ2-7; 10 positions agree with TRBD1. The germline V gene encodes CDR1 MDHEN and CDR2 SYDVKM. This CDR3 region has 15 residues. With V trimmed by 10 bases and J by 4 bases, 13 bases remained unmatched. CDR3 sequence (DNA): TGTGCCACCATACTCTCCGGGACAGGGGCTTACGAGCAGTACTTC. The encoded protein is CATILSGTGAYEQYF.

V gene TRBV7-3 combines with J gene TRBJ1-6, with D possibly matching TRBD1 (5 bases). V lost 0 bases and J lost 10, with 13 bases in between. The germline gives CDR1 SGHTA, CDR2 FQGTGA. This CDR3 is built from 15 residues. The CDR3 loop is CASSLTSQVDSPLHF. The CDR3 region has the DNA TGTGCCAGCAGCTTAACGTCACAGGTTGACTCACCCCTCCACTTT. The variable domain in full, with the rest retrieved from reference TRBV7-3 and TRBJ1-6, is GAGVSQTPSNKVTEKGKYVELRCDPISGHTALYWYRQSLGQGPEFLIYFQGTGAADDSGLPNDRFFAVRPEGSVSTLKIQRTERGDSAVYLCASSLTSQVDSPLHFGNGTRLTVT.

V gene TRBV7-3 combines with J gene TRBJ1-2; no firm D call. With 4 bases removed from V and 3 bases from J, the gap between germline ends came to 9 bases. Germline CDR1 and CDR2: SGHTA and FQGTGA. The CDR3 runs 13 residues. The CDR3 spells CASSSGQDYGYTF. CDR3 DNA sequence: TGTGCCAGCAGCTCTGGCCAGGACTATGGCTACACCTTC.

The chain carries TRBV4-2 and TRBJ2-1; 10 nucleotides match TRBD1. Looked up from germline, CDR1 is LGHNA and CDR2 is YNFKEQ. Trimming removed 4 bases from V and 7 bases from J; junction bases left unmatched: 13. The CDR3 contains 17 residues. The CDR3 sequence: CASSRRAGTGVRNEQFF. CDR3 coding DNA: TGTGCCAGCAGCCGGAGAGCCGGGACAGGGGTTCGGAATGAGCAGTTCTTC.

The chain uses TRBV10-3 and TRBJ2-2; perhaps TRBD2 as D (6 bases). CDR1 is ENHRY and CDR2 is SYGVKD in the germline V gene. The CDR3 length is 15 residues. V lost 4 bases, J lost 0 bases, and 9 bases lay in between. CDR3 DNA sequence: TGTGCCATCAGTGTTGGGACTTCGAACACCGGGGAGCTGTTTTTT. As protein: CAISVGTSNTGELFF.

This clone was counted once. J is TRBJ2-7 and V is TRBV2; no firm D call. Germline V gene sequence: CDR1 SNHLY, CDR2 FYNNEI. The length of the CDR3 is 13 residues. V was clipped by 1 base and J by 3 bases, with 7 bases between them. The CDR3 reads CASSEGAYYEQYF. In DNA form, the CDR3 reads TGTGCCAGCAGTGAAGGGGCTTACTACGAGCAGTACTTC.